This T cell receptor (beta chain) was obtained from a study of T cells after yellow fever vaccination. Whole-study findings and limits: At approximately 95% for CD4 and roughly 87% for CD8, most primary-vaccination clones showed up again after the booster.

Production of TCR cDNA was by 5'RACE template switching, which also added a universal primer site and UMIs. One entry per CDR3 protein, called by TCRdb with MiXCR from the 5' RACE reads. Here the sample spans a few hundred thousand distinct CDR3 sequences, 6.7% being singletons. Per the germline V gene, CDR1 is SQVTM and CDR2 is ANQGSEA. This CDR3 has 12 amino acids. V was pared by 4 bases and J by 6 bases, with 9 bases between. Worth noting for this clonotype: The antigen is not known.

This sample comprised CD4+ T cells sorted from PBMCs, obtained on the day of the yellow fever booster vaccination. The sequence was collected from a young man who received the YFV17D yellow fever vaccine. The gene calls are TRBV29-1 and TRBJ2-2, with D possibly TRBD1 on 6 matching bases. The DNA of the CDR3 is TGCAGCGTTGCGTACAGGGCCGGGGAGCTGTTTTTT. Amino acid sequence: CSVAYRAGELFF.